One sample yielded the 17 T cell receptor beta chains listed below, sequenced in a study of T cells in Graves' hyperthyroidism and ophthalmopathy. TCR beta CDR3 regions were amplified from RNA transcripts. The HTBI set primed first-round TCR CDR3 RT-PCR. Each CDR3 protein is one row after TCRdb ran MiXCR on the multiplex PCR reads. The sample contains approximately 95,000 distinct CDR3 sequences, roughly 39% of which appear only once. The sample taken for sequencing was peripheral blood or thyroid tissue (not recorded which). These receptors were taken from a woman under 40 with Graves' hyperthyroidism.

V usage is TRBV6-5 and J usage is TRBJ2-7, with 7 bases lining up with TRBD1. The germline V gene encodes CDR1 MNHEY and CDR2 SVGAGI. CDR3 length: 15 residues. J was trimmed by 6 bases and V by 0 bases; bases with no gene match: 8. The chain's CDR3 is CASSYSDRTFVEQYF. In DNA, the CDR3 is TGTGCCAGCAGTTACTCGGACAGGACGTTTGTCGAGCAGTACTTC.

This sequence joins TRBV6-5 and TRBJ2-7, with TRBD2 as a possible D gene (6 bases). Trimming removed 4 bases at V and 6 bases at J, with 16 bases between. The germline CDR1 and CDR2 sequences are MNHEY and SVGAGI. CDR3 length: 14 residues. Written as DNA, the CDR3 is TGTGCCAGCAGTTGCCCGAGGAGGAGGGGCGAGCAGTACTTC. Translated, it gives CASSCPRRRGEQYF.

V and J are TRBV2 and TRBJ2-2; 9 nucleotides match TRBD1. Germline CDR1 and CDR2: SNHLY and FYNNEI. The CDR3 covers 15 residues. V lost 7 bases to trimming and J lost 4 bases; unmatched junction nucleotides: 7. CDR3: CASTPGTGLTGELFF. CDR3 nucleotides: TGTGCCAGCACCCCCGGGACAGGGCTCACCGGGGAGCTGTTTTTT.

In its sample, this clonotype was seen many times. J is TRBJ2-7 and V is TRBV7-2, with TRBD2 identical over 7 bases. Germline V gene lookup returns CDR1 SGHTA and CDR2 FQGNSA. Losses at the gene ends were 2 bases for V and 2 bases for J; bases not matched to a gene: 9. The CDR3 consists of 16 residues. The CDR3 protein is CASSLTSSGITYEQYF. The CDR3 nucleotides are TGTGCCAGCAGCTTAACCTCTAGCGGCATTACCTACGAGCAGTACTTC. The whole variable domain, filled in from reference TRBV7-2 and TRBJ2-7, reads GAGVSQSPSNKVTEKGKDVELRCDPISGHTALYWYRQSLGQGLEFLIYFQGNSAPDKSGLPSDRFSAERTGGSVSTLTIQRTQQEDSAVYLCASSLTSSGITYEQYFGPGTRLTVT.

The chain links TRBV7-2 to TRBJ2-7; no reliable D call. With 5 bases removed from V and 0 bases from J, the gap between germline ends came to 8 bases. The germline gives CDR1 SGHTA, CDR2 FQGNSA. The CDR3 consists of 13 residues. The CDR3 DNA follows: TGTGCCAGCAGCAGAACTAACTCCTACGAGCAGTACTTC. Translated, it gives CASSRTNSYEQYF.

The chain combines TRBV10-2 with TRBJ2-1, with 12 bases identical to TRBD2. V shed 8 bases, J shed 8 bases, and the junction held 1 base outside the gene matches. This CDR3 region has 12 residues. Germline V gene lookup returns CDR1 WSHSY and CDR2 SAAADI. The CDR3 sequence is CASRLAGDEQFF. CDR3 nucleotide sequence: TGCGCCAGCCGACTAGCGGGAGATGAGCAGTTCTTC.

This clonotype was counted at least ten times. The CDR3 is CASSVDRGNTIYF. CDR3 nucleotide sequence: TGTGCCAGCAGTGTTGACCGAGGAAACACCATATATTTT. V gene TRBV2 combines with J gene TRBJ1-3; D not certain. Between the trimmed V and J ends, which lost 4 bases and 4 bases, there was a span of 8 bases. The CDR3 is made up of 13 amino acids. The germline V gene encodes CDR1 SNHLY and CDR2 FYNNEI.

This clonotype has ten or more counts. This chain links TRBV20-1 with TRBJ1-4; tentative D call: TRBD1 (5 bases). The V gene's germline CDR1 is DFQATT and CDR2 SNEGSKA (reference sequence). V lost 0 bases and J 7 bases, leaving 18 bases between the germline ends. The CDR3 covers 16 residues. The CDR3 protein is CSARDPGTTGGEKLFF. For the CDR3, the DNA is TGCAGTGCTAGAGATCCCGGGACCACGGGAGGTGAAAAACTGTTTTTT.

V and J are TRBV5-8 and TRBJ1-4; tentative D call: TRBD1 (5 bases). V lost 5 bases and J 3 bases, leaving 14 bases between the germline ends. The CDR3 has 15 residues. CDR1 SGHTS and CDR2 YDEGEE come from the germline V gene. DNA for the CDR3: TGTGCCAGCAGTACTATAGCGGGGCCTAATGAAAAACTGTTTTTT. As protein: CASSTIAGPNEKLFF.

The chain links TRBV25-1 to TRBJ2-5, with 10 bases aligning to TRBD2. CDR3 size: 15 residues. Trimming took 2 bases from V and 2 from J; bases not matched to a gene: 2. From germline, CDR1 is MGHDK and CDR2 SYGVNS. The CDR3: CASSEGLADQETQYF. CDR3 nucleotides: TGTGCCAGCAGTGAAGGACTAGCGGATCAAGAGACCCAGTACTTC.

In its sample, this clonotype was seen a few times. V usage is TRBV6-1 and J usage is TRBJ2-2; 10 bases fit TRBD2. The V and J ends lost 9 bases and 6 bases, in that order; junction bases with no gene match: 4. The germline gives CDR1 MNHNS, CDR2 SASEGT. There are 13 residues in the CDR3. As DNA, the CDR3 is TGTGCCAGTCTAGCGGGAGCGTCCGGGGAGCTGTTTTTT. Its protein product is CASLAGASGELFF.

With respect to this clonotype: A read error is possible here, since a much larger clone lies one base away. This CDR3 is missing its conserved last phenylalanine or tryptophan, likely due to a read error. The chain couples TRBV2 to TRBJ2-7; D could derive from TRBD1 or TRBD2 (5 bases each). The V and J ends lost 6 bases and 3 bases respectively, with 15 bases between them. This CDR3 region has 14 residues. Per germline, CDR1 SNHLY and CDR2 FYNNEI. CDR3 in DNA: TGTGCCAGCAGCCCACTAGACAGACACTACGAGCAGTACATC. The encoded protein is CASSPLDRHYEQYI.

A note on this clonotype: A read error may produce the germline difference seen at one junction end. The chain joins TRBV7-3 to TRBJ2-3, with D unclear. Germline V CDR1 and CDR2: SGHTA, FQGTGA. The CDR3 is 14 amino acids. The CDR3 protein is CASSLTASKDTQYF. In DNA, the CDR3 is TGTGCCAGCAGCTTAACGGCAAGCAAAGATACGCAGTATTTT.

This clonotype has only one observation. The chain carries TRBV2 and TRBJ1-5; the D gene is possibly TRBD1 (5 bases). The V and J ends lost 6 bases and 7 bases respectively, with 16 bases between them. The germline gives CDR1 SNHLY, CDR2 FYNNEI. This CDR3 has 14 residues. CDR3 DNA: TGTGCCAGCAGGGGGGGGGGTCGAGGGCAGCCCCAGCATTTT. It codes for CASRGGGRGQPQHF.

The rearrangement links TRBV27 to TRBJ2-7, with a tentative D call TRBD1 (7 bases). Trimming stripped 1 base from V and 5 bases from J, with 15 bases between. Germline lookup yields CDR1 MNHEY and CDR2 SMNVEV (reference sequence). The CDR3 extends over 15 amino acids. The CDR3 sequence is CASSLWGQGGNEQYF. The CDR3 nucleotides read TGTGCCAGCAGTTTATGGGGGCAGGGGGGAAACGAGCAGTACTTC.

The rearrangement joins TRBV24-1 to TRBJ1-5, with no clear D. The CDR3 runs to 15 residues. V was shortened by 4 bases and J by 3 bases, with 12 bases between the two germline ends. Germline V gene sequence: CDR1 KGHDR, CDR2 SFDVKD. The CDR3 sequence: CATSDPTAVNQPQHF. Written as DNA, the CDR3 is TGTGCCACCAGTGACCCAACAGCAGTCAATCAGCCCCAGCATTTT.

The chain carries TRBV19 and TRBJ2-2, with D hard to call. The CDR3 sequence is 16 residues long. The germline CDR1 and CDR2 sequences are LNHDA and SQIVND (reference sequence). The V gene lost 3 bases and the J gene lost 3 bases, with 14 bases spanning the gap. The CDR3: CASSISYTPYTGELFF. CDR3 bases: TGTGCCAGTAGTATCTCATACACGCCGTACACCGGGGAGCTGTTTTTT.